These 7 T cell receptor beta chains were all obtained from the same sample, sequenced in a study of OX40 agonist ivuxolimab in advanced cancers. Some clones are missing from TCRdb's copy, which holds only in-frame ones; the method was immunoSEQ multiplex PCR. This table holds over 15,000 clones, around 70% found once. This sample comprised CD4+ or CD8+ T cells sorted from blood, obtained in a trial of the OX40 agonist ivuxolimab. All receptors derive from an adult with an advanced solid tumor such as melanoma, head and neck, liver or kidney cancer.

The chain uses TRBV7-6 and TRBJ1-2; 7 bases are shared with TRBD1. The germline gives CDR1 SGHVS, CDR2 FNYEAQ. The CDR3 runs to 14 residues. J gave up 12 bases and V 2 bases, and 12 bases lay outside the gene matches. CDR3 sequence reads: CASSLLPEEGANTF. CDR3 sequence (DNA): TGTGCCAGCAGCTTACTTCCCGAGGAGGGGGCAAACACCTTC.

As to this clone: A junction boundary mismatches the germline segment, possibly from a read error. This sequence joins TRBV7-6 and TRBJ1-4, with D tentatively TRBD1 (5 bases). In germline, CDR1 is SGHVS, CDR2 FNYEAQ. This CDR3 is built from 14 residues. CDR3 amino acids: CANSLAGSGEKLFF. The DNA for the CDR3 is TGTGCCAACAGCTTAGCAGGGTCTGGGGAAAAACTGTTTTTT.

Regarding this clone: A junction end diverges from the germline sequence, so it may reflect a read error. Other nucleotide sequences in the sample specify the same CDR3. V usage is TRBV28 and J usage is TRBJ1-1, with D unresolved. CDR1 is MDHEN, CDR2 SYDVKM, per germline. This CDR3 has 13 amino acids. The CDR3 region has the DNA TGTGCCAGCAGTTTGTGGGTAAACACTGAAGCCTTCTTT. It yields the protein CASSLWVNTEAFF.

In DNA form, the CDR3 reads TGTGCCAGCAGTCCCCGGGGGGCCTACGAGCAGTACTTC. It yields the protein CASSPRGAYEQYF. This chain uses TRBV27 with TRBJ2-7; 7 bases are shared with TRBD2. V shed 5 bases and J 2 bases; nucleotides not matched to a gene: 3. Germline-derived CDR1 and CDR2 are MNHEY and SMNVEV (reference sequence). The CDR3 loop spans 13 amino acids.

The genes are TRBV10-3 and TRBJ1-5; the D gene is possibly TRBD1 (5 bases). The germline CDR1 and CDR2 sequences are ENHRY and SYGVKD. CDR3 length: 12 residues. Trimming left V 10 bases short and J 8 bases short, with 15 bases between. The CDR3 spells CATAGRGEPQHF. Here the CDR3 DNA reads TGTGCCACCGCCGGTAGAGGGGAGCCCCAGCATTTT.

The chain recombines TRBV6-1 with TRBJ1-3; D gene uncertain. The germline V gene encodes CDR1 MNHNS and CDR2 SASEGT. Trimming pared 0 bases from V and 0 bases from J, leaving 12 bases between. The CDR3 consists of 17 residues. The CDR3 here is CASSEAVLRFSGNTIYF. DNA of the CDR3: TGTGCCAGCAGTGAAGCGGTTTTAAGGTTCTCTGGAAACACCATATATTTT.

The gene calls are TRBV5-4 and TRBJ2-7; the D gene is possibly TRBD2 (5 bases). Trimming removed 4 bases at V and 1 base at J, with 12 bases between. The germline gives CDR1 SGHNT, CDR2 YYREEE (reference sequence). The CDR3 extends over 14 amino acids. The CDR3 sequence is CASSPEDSSYEQYF. The CDR3 bases are TGTGCCAGCAGCCCTGAGGACTCTTCCTACGAGCAGTACTTC.